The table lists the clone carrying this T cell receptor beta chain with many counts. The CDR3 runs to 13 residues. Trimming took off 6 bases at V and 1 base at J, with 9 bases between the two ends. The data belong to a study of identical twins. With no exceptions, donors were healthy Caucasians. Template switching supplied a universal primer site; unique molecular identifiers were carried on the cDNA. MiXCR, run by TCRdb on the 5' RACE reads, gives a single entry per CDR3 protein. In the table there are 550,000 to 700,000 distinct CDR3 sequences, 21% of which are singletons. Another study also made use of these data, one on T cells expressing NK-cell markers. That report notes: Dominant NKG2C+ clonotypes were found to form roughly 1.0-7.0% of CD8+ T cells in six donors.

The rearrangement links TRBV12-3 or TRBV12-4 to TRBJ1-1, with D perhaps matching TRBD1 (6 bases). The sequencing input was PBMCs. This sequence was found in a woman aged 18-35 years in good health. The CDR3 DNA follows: TGTGCCAGCAGACAGGGCACGAACACTGAAGCTTTCTTT. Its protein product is CASRQGTNTEAFF.